Here is one T cell receptor beta chain with its context. The data originate from a study of blood T cell repertoires in COVID-19. Study information: Whether acute or convalescent, the COVID-19 samples came from the United States, Italy and Spain. PBMCs, B-cell-depleted T cells, or T cells were the source of the cDNA or gDNA that made up the material.

The CDR3 is 12 residues long. Trimming cost V 6 bases and J 5 bases; bases outside gene matches: 4. Source study methods: Quantification of nucleated cells was approximated via reference gene primer amplification. TCRdb's table, derived via immunoSEQ multiplex PCR, lists solely in-frame clones and lacks some. V, J and clone size reflect that table, while D and trimming were determined from the DNA. The table includes approximately 150,000 clones, roughly 80% detected once. Sequencing used peripheral blood. The receptor was isolated from a human donor in a cohort sampled during active COVID-19. The V and J genes are TRBV12-3 or TRBV12-4 and TRBJ2-7; the match to TRBD1 covers 7 bases. CDR3 loop: CASRYGTDEQYF. The CDR3 bases are TGTGCCAGCAGATACGGGACAGACGAGCAGTACTTC.